Sequencing of this T cell receptor (beta chain) was carried out in a study of blood T cell repertoires in COVID-19. Study-level background: Donors in the United States, Italy and Spain gave samples during acute or convalescent COVID-19. Sources were T cells, B-cell-depleted T cells, or PBMCs; the material itself was cDNA or gDNA.

Donors of Cohort 3 who recovered were those that had two negative PCRs, clearance, or symptom resolution. Germline V CDR1 and CDR2: MDHEN, SYDVKM. The CDR3 consists of 13 residues. Trimming removed 4 bases at V and 6 bases at J, with 12 bases between. Libraries were prepared by immunoSEQ multiplex PCR; TCRdb keeps only in-frame clonotypes and omits some of them. The table includes approximately 170,000 clones, around 78% detected once. The sample consisted of PBMCs or T cells enriched from blood (not recorded which). V usage is TRBV28 and J usage is TRBJ1-2; the D gene is possibly TRBD1 (6 bases). This receptor was identified in a woman aged 45-59 years who had recovered from COVID-19. CDR3 sequence: CASSSDRLDGYTF. The CDR3 region has the DNA TGTGCCAGCAGTTCTGACAGGTTGGATGGCTACACCTTC.